This paragraph covers one T cell receptor (beta chain) sequence. This record comes from a study of blood T cell repertoires in COVID-19. Libraries were prepared by immunoSEQ multiplex PCR; TCRdb keeps only in-frame clonotypes and omits some of them. The sample has fewer than 400,000 clones, 80% to 90% seen once. Germline V gene sequence: CDR1 SGHNT, CDR2 YYREEE (reference sequence). With 1 base removed from V and 1 base from J, the gap between germline ends came to 6 bases. This CDR3 region has 13 residues. The TCR originated in a man younger than 40 who had recovered from COVID-19. The sequenced material came from PBMCs or T cells enriched from blood (not recorded which). The chain is built from TRBV5-4 and TRBJ2-7; D is perhaps TRBD1 (5 bases). CDR3 coding DNA: TGTGCCAGCAGCTTGCAGGGTTCCTACGAGCAGTACTTC. Its protein product is CASSLQGSYEQYF.